This T cell receptor (beta chain) stems from a study of blood T cell repertoires in COVID-19 (dated by TCRdb to about 2020). At the level of the whole study: Samples covering the acute and convalescent phases of COVID-19 were provided by collaborators in the United States, Italy and Spain. The prospective study material was composed of cDNA or gDNA derived from T cells, B-cell-depleted T cells, or PBMCs. Subjects who had been exposed to COVID-19, were actively infected with it, or had recovered from it provided the deeply sampled blood TCRbeta repertoires that made up the dataset. The repertoires were released in a freely available public database meant as a resource for research on the immune response to SARS-CoV-2. Samples came from the ongoing ImmuneRACE study (first 160 participants) plus 1,254 subjects from 6 global collaborators. Nearly every sample came with metadata listing a de-identified subject ID, COVID-19 status, age in years and sex. HLA class I and class II types, where available, came from metadata supplied by the sample provider rather than from assay-based typing. Study-wide conclusions, independent of this receptor: How much clinical and demographic metadata was included differed by source and by participant, and the metadata was provided uncurated.

Each collaborating institution followed its own protocols to collect whole blood in K2EDTA tubes. For TCRbeta analysis, collaborator samples were shipped as frozen whole blood, as isolated PBMCs, or as DNA extracted from either sample type. Including cysteine and phenylalanine, the CDR3 has 14 amino acids. Only the CDR3 region is kept as DNA, spanning 42 bases read in frame from base 1. CDR1 and CDR2 were assigned from the germline V gene (reference sequence) as LNHDA and SQIVND. Trimming at the junction amounts to 3 bases on V and 0 bases on J, and the germline ends lie 7 bases apart. TCRbeta CDR3 regions were amplified from genomic DNA using the immunoSEQ Assay, a bias-controlled multiplex PCR. The study's processing was this. The number of nucleated cells in each sample was estimated by amplification of reference gene primers within the assay. To quantify the absolute abundance of each unique TCRbeta CDR3 rearrangement, sequence reads were collapsed and filtered. For each sample, productive Simpson clonality was calculated as the square root of Simpson's diversity index across productive rearrangements. Entries here come from immuneACCESS through TCRdb and include only in-frame sequences with V and J called. Some clones fail to appear in such tables; in the studies checked, an unresolved V gene covers under half of the shortfall, and the cause of the remainder is unknown. That table supplies the V and J calls and clone size; D and trimming were determined from the DNA. Present in this sample are some 200,000 clones, around 80% of which were seen just once. Approximately 15% of the sample is held by the ten biggest clonotypes.

Concerning this clone: The clone's antigen remains unknown. Base qualities are not at hand, and no much larger clone is one base apart.

The sequence was collected from a man aged 30-40 years with active or convalescent COVID-19. What was sequenced was peripheral blood. The chain is assembled from TRBV19 and TRBJ2-3; perhaps TRBD1 is the D gene, with 6 bases matching. The sequenced DNA is TGTGCCAGTAGTATCCAGGGGAGCACAGATACGCAGTATTTT. The translation is CASSIQGSTDTQYF.